This is a list of T cell receptor beta chains from one sample in a study of blood T cell repertoires in COVID-19. Profiled with immunoSEQ multiplex PCR; TCRdb holds only in-frame clones, not every one. The sample holds under 250,000 clones, approximately 81% seen once. The sequenced sample consisted of peripheral blood. The receptors stem from a woman aged 60 to 75 who had recovered from COVID-19. CDR3s include the opening cysteine and the closing phenylalanine or tryptophan. Each record gives: CDR3 length, J gene, V gene, clone size, D gene, CDR3 DNA, CDR3 protein. A D gene is named only where the DNA matches it firmly. Some rows have no size entry. The others give once, few or many, or a class for an expanded clone.

cdr3_length: 14
j_call: TRBJ2-7
v_call: TRBV7-8
clone_size: -
d_call: -
cdr3_nt: TGTGCCAGCAGCTTAGGTCCCAGGAGGGAAGAGCAGTACTTC
cdr3_aa: CASSLGPRREEQYF

cdr3_length: 16
j_call: TRBJ2-1
v_call: TRBV5-1
clone_size: -
d_call: TRBD2
cdr3_nt: TGCGCCAGCAGCCCCTCTGCGGGGGGGCCGAACAATGAGCAGTTCTTC
cdr3_aa: CASSPSAGGPNNEQFF

cdr3_length: 14
j_call: TRBJ1-1
v_call: TRBV2
clone_size: -
d_call: -
cdr3_nt: TGTGCCAGCAGTTTACAGGGCGGGAACACTGAAGCTTTCTTT
cdr3_aa: CASSLQGGNTEAFF

cdr3_length: 13
j_call: TRBJ1-4
v_call: TRBV29-1
clone_size: once
d_call: -
cdr3_nt: TGCAGCGCCTCCCGCGGAGGTAATGAAAAACTGTTTTTT
cdr3_aa: CSASRGGNEKLFF

cdr3_length: 13
j_call: TRBJ2-3
v_call: TRBV9
clone_size: once
d_call: -
cdr3_nt: TGTGCCAGCAGCGTAGGGAGATCAGATACGCAGTATTTT
cdr3_aa: CASSVGRSDTQYF

cdr3_length: 13
j_call: TRBJ2-7
v_call: TRBV7-9
clone_size: -
d_call: -
cdr3_nt: TGTGCCAGCAGCTTTAAGGACACCTACGAGCAGTACTTC
cdr3_aa: CASSFKDTYEQYF

cdr3_length: 13
j_call: TRBJ1-2
v_call: TRBV29-1
clone_size: -
d_call: -
cdr3_nt: TGCAGCGTCCTCCTTGGCCGGGGGTCTGGCTACACCTTC
cdr3_aa: CSVLLGRGSGYTF

cdr3_length: 14
j_call: TRBJ2-3
v_call: TRBV2
clone_size: -
d_call: -
cdr3_nt: TGTGCCAGCAGTGGCCTAGCGTTGACAGATACGCAGTATTTT
cdr3_aa: CASSGLALTDTQYF

cdr3_length: 14
j_call: TRBJ2-3
v_call: TRBV4-1
clone_size: -
d_call: TRBD2
cdr3_nt: TGCGCCAGCATGGGACTAGCGGGGACAGATACGCAGTATTTT
cdr3_aa: CASMGLAGTDTQYF

cdr3_length: 13
j_call: TRBJ2-7
v_call: TRBV7-2
clone_size: -
d_call: TRBD2
cdr3_nt: TGTGCCAGCAGCTTAGCGGGGGGGTACGAGCAGTACTTC
cdr3_aa: CASSLAGGYEQYF

cdr3_length: 13
j_call: TRBJ1-1
v_call: TRBV7-9
clone_size: -
d_call: -
cdr3_nt: TGTGCCAGCAGCTTTCGGACTCCCGGGATGGCTTTCTTT
cdr3_aa: CASSFRTPGMAFF

cdr3_length: 16
j_call: TRBJ2-3
v_call: TRBV5-6
clone_size: once
d_call: -
cdr3_nt: TGTGCCAGCAGCCTTCTGGGCCGCCCACAGACAGATACGCAGTATTTT
cdr3_aa: CASSLLGRPQTDTQYF

cdr3_length: 16
j_call: TRBJ1-2
v_call: TRBV4-1
clone_size: -
d_call: -
cdr3_nt: TGCGCCAGCAGCCAACCTCTTCCGGGACAACACTATGGCTACACCTTC
cdr3_aa: CASSQPLPGQHYGYTF

cdr3_length: 19
j_call: TRBJ2-1
v_call: TRBV5-1
clone_size: once
d_call: TRBD2
cdr3_nt: TGCGCCAGCAGCTCGACCGGGACTAGCGGGGGAAGCTCCTACAATGAGCAGTTCTTC
cdr3_aa: CASSSTGTSGGSSYNEQFF

cdr3_length: 13
j_call: TRBJ2-7
v_call: TRBV13
clone_size: -
d_call: -
cdr3_nt: TGTGCCAGCAGCTCCGTGGGGGCCCACGAGCAGTACTTC
cdr3_aa: CASSSVGAHEQYF

cdr3_length: 16
j_call: TRBJ2-2
v_call: TRBV24-1
clone_size: -
d_call: TRBD1
cdr3_nt: TGTGCCACCAGTGGGACCAGGACAGGGACGGTCGGGGAGCTGTTTTTT
cdr3_aa: CATSGTRTGTVGELFF

cdr3_length: 16
j_call: TRBJ2-7
v_call: TRBV18
clone_size: -
d_call: -
cdr3_nt: TGTGCCAGCTCACCTTCCGGTGGAGGAGCTATCTACGAGCAGTACTTC
cdr3_aa: CASSPSGGGAIYEQYF

cdr3_length: 13
j_call: TRBJ1-1
v_call: TRBV12-3/TRBV12-4
clone_size: -
d_call: -
cdr3_nt: TGTGCCAGCAGTACTACAGGGAACACTGAAGCTTTCTTT
cdr3_aa: CASSTTGNTEAFF

cdr3_length: 18
j_call: TRBJ2-3
v_call: TRBV11-3
clone_size: -
d_call: TRBD2
cdr3_nt: TGTGCCAGCAGCCCTGGGACTAGCGGGGGGGCTAGCACAGATACGCAGTATTTT
cdr3_aa: CASSPGTSGGASTDTQYF

cdr3_length: 12
j_call: TRBJ2-5
v_call: TRBV6-4
clone_size: -
d_call: -
cdr3_nt: TGTGCTTTGGGCAAGTGTGCGGAGACCCAGTACTTC
cdr3_aa: CALGKCAETQYF

cdr3_length: 13
j_call: TRBJ1-2
v_call: TRBV6-1
clone_size: -
d_call: -
cdr3_nt: TGTGCCAGCAGTGAAAGTAACAGCTATGGCTACACCTTC
cdr3_aa: CASSESNSYGYTF

cdr3_length: 17
j_call: TRBJ2-6
v_call: TRBV4-1
clone_size: -
d_call: -
cdr3_nt: TGCGCCAGCAGCCCGTGGCCCAGGGTCTCTGGGGCCAACGTCCTGACTTTC
cdr3_aa: CASSPWPRVSGANVLTF

cdr3_length: 12
j_call: TRBJ2-1
v_call: TRBV12-3/TRBV12-4
clone_size: -
d_call: TRBD2
cdr3_nt: TGTGCCAGCAGATATAGCGGGGCTGAGCAGTTCTTC
cdr3_aa: CASRYSGAEQFF

cdr3_length: 14
j_call: TRBJ1-2
v_call: TRBV30
clone_size: -
d_call: TRBD1
cdr3_nt: TGTGCCTGGAGTGGCCGGGACAGGGACTATGGCTACACCTTC
cdr3_aa: CAWSGRDRDYGYTF

cdr3_length: 14
j_call: TRBJ2-1
v_call: TRBV7-3
clone_size: -
d_call: TRBD2
cdr3_nt: TGTGCCAGCTCCGGGGGGAGCTCCTACAATGAGCAGTTCTTC
cdr3_aa: CASSGGSSYNEQFF

cdr3_length: 15
j_call: TRBJ2-7
v_call: TRBV13
clone_size: -
d_call: -
cdr3_nt: TGTGCCAGCAGCTCCTCCGGAGGGGAAAGGGACGAGCAGTACTTC
cdr3_aa: CASSSSGGERDEQYF

cdr3_length: 17
j_call: TRBJ2-5
v_call: TRBV19
clone_size: -
d_call: TRBD2
cdr3_nt: TGTGCCAGTAGCCGGACTAGCGGGGGACTGTACCAAGAGACCCAGTACTTC
cdr3_aa: CASSRTSGGLYQETQYF

cdr3_length: 11
j_call: TRBJ2-7
v_call: TRBV30
clone_size: -
d_call: TRBD1
cdr3_nt: TGTGCCTGGAGCCAGGGGGACGAGCAGTACTTC
cdr3_aa: CAWSQGDEQYF

cdr3_length: 13
j_call: TRBJ1-3
v_call: TRBV12-3/TRBV12-4
clone_size: -
d_call: -
cdr3_nt: TGTGCCAGCAGTTTACTCCAGGGCTACACCATATATTTT
cdr3_aa: CASSLLQGYTIYF

cdr3_length: 16
j_call: TRBJ1-5
v_call: TRBV18
clone_size: few
d_call: -
cdr3_nt: TGTGCCAGCTCACGGGGGGGGCAGGGAAGCAGTCAGCCCCAGCATTTT
cdr3_aa: CASSRGGQGSSQPQHF

cdr3_length: 15
j_call: TRBJ1-1
v_call: TRBV5-1
clone_size: once
d_call: TRBD1
cdr3_nt: TGCGCCAGCAGCGACGGACAGGGGTACACCACTGAAGCTTTCTTT
cdr3_aa: CASSDGQGYTTEAFF

cdr3_length: 14
j_call: TRBJ1-1
v_call: TRBV9
clone_size: -
d_call: -
cdr3_nt: TGTGCCAGCAGCCCCAGGCCAGAACACACTGAAGCTTTCTTT
cdr3_aa: CASSPRPEHTEAFF

cdr3_length: 15
j_call: TRBJ1-4
v_call: TRBV4-1
clone_size: -
d_call: -
cdr3_nt: TGCGCCAGCAGCCAAGACGCAGGGTTTAATGAAAAACTGTTTTTT
cdr3_aa: CASSQDAGFNEKLFF

cdr3_length: 16
j_call: TRBJ2-1
v_call: TRBV27
clone_size: -
d_call: -
cdr3_nt: TGTGCCAGCAGTTCCCTCCCCGCGGCGGCAGACAATGAGCAGTTCTTC
cdr3_aa: CASSSLPAAADNEQFF

cdr3_length: 13
j_call: TRBJ1-2
v_call: TRBV12-3/TRBV12-4
clone_size: -
d_call: -
cdr3_nt: TGTGCCAGCAGTTTGAACAGATCGTATGGCTACACCTTC
cdr3_aa: CASSLNRSYGYTF

cdr3_length: 10
j_call: TRBJ2-1
v_call: TRBV20-1
clone_size: -
d_call: -
cdr3_nt: TGCAGTGCACAATACAATGAGCAGTTCTTC
cdr3_aa: CSAQYNEQFF

cdr3_length: 13
j_call: TRBJ1-2
v_call: TRBV12-3/TRBV12-4
clone_size: -
d_call: -
cdr3_nt: TGTGCCAGCAGTCTGGGACATAACTATGGCTACACCTTC
cdr3_aa: CASSLGHNYGYTF

cdr3_length: 14
j_call: TRBJ2-7
v_call: TRBV2
clone_size: -
d_call: TRBD1
cdr3_nt: TGTGCCGGTAGGGCGGGGACAGGGGAAGGCGAGCAGTACTTC
cdr3_aa: CAGRAGTGEGEQYF

cdr3_length: 15
j_call: TRBJ2-1
v_call: TRBV10-3
clone_size: -
d_call: TRBD2
cdr3_nt: TGTGCCATCAGCTCACCCGGGGGGGTCTACAATGAGCAGTTCTTC
cdr3_aa: CAISSPGGVYNEQFF

cdr3_length: 13
j_call: TRBJ2-7
v_call: TRBV7-9
clone_size: few
d_call: -
cdr3_nt: TGTGCCAGCAGCTTAGCGGGGCCCTACGAGCAGTACTTC
cdr3_aa: CASSLAGPYEQYF

cdr3_length: 15
j_call: TRBJ2-1
v_call: TRBV7-9
clone_size: once
d_call: -
cdr3_nt: TGTGCCAGCAGCTCCACGAGGGGGGGGTACAATGAGCAGTTCTTC
cdr3_aa: CASSSTRGGYNEQFF

cdr3_length: 16
j_call: TRBJ2-6
v_call: TRBV27
clone_size: medium-sized
d_call: -
cdr3_nt: TGTGCCAGCAGTCACCTACAGGGCTCTGGGGCCAACGTCCTGACTTTC
cdr3_aa: CASSHLQGSGANVLTF

cdr3_length: 14
j_call: TRBJ2-1
v_call: TRBV7-3
clone_size: -
d_call: -
cdr3_nt: TGTGCCAGCAGCTTGGGGCCTAATCGGAATGAGCAGTTCTTC
cdr3_aa: CASSLGPNRNEQFF